This passage covers 3 T cell receptor beta chains from one sample sequenced in a study of graft-versus-host responses after intestinal transplantation. Using immunoSEQ multiplex PCR, the repertoire was profiled, and TCRdb retains in-frame clones only, with some absent. Altogether 80,000 to 100,000 clones are present, 92% being singletons, with the ten largest covering 0.15% to 0.2%. Antigen specificity for these receptors is unknown. Here the sequenced sample was unstimulated CD4+ T cells sorted from spleen or lymph node cells, taken before intestinal transplant. These receptors were obtained from a human donor who received an intestinal transplant.

The CDR3 loop is CASSVDGTGGTDTQYF. As DNA, the CDR3 is TGTGCCAGCAGCGTAGACGGGACAGGAGGCACAGATACGCAGTATTTT. J is TRBJ2-3 and V is TRBV9, with 8 bases aligning to TRBD1. V lost 0 bases to trimming and J lost 1 base; unmatched junction nucleotides: 4. Germline CDR1 reads SGDLS; CDR2 reads YYNGEE. CDR3 length equals 16 residues.

V and J are TRBV14 and TRBJ2-5; the D gene is possibly TRBD1 (7 bases). The CDR3 runs to 13 residues. V lost 4 bases and J 4 bases, leaving 10 bases between the germline ends. The germline V gene encodes CDR1 SGHDN and CDR2 FVKESK. CDR3 loop: CASSRQGGETQYF. The CDR3 DNA sequence: TGTGCCAGCAGCCGCCAGGGGGGAGAGACCCAGTACTTC.

This CDR3 reads CARGELAKNIQYF. As DNA, the CDR3 is TGTGCCAGGGGCGAGTTAGCCAAAAACATTCAGTACTTC. V usage is TRBV2 and J usage is TRBJ2-4; D not resolved. Per germline, CDR1 SNHLY and CDR2 FYNNEI. The CDR3 spans 13 residues. V gave up 9 bases and J gave up 0 bases, with 9 bases separating them.